This T cell receptor beta chain was identified in a study of breast tumors, draining lymph nodes, adjacent tissues. Study observations and caveats: Data only fit, rather than demonstrated, lymph node origin of most tumor T cells. Compared with lymph nodes, tumors were less diverse; compared with nontumor tissue, more. Luminal-like breast cancer showed significantly greater tumor-nontumor repertoire similarity than basal-like breast cancer did.

Axillary draining lymph nodes of breast cancer patients supplied the node samples. Per the germline V gene, CDR1 is MRHNA and CDR2 is SNTAGT. CDR3 length equals 14 residues. The V end was cut by 6 bases, the J end by 2 bases, with 12 bases between. TCRdb called the multiplex PCR reads again in MiXCR, with one record for every CDR3 protein. This sample yields approximately 230,000 distinct CDR3 sequences, of which 34% are seen a single time; over 3.5% belongs to the top ten. This clonotype was counted at least ten times. Its antigen is not known. The TCR sequence derives from a female donor with breast cancer. Some clones in this sample may be carry-over from other donors' samples. Sequenced: axillary lymph node tissue. The chain employs TRBV6-4 and TRBJ2-3; D is undetermined. DNA for the CDR3: TGTGCCAGCAGAGGGTCATCGGACACAGATACGCAGTATTTT. Its protein is CASRGSSDTDTQYF.